This paragraph covers one T cell receptor (beta chain) sequence. This entry belongs to a study of shared clonotypes between healthy human individuals. The protocol was immunoSEQ multiplex PCR, while the TCRdb copy is restricted to in-frame clones and leaves out a portion. The sample includes roughly 2.4 million clones, approximately 95% of them seen just once. The CDR3 covers 18 residues. CDR1 is SGHAT and CDR2 is FQNNGV in the germline V gene. V shed 3 bases, J shed 5 bases, and the junction held 16 bases outside the gene matches. The rearrangement links TRBV11-2 to TRBJ2-7, with TRBD1 matching over 10 bases. The sequenced material came from naive CD4+ T cells sorted from blood. The subset: CD45RA+ positively selected. The sequence came from a man between 18 and 29 years old in good health. The CDR3: CASSFLTPSGTGVDEQYF. The CDR3 nucleotides read TGTGCCAGCAGCTTTCTTACTCCCTCCGGGACAGGGGTCGACGAGCAGTACTTC.